This TCR beta chain stems from a study of blood T cell repertoires in COVID-19. Trimming shortened V by 5 bases and J by 7 bases, and 18 bases separated the two germline ends. Germline values: CDR1 SGHRS, CDR2 YFSETQ. The length of the CDR3 is 15 residues. Enrolled through a virtual design, the participants were between roughly 18 and 90 years of age and came from roughly 22 US areas. Categorization into cohorts depended on clinical history that participants reported. Symptom resolution, clearance, or two negative PCRs marked the recovered donors of Cohort 3. Under the authors' procedure: Counts of nucleated cells, estimated from reference gene primer amplification, were obtained. Clones were sequenced by immunoSEQ multiplex PCR, and TCRdb holds only the in-frame ones, with some missing. V, J and clone size reflect that table, while D and trimming were determined from the DNA. The sample carries hundreds of thousands of clones, more than 75% recorded once.

This chain joins TRBV5-1 and TRBJ2-2; D ambiguous. Sequenced sample: PBMCs or T cells enriched from blood (not recorded which). The clonotype was recovered from a woman aged 45-65 years who had recovered from COVID-19. The chain's CDR3 is CASRNPILAGGELFF. The CDR3 region has the DNA TGCGCCAGCAGAAACCCCATCTTAGCTGGCGGGGAGCTGTTTTTT. Complete variable domain (other parts from reference TRBV5-1 and TRBJ2-2): KAGVTQTPRYLIKTRGQQVTLSCSPISGHRSVSWYQQTPGQGLQFLFEYFSETQRNKGNFPGRFSGRQFSNSRSEMNVSTLELGDSALYLCASRNPILAGGELFFGEGSRLTVL.